Presented here are 8 T cell receptor beta chains from one specimen sequenced in a study of CD8+CD57+ T cells in acquired aplastic anemia. Profiling of TCR beta VDJ combinations and CDR3 sequences used genomic DNA as template. TCRdb recomputed calls from the reads with MiXCR, one row per CDR3 protein. Of under 200,000 distinct CDR3 sequences listed, 48% are singletons. All patients picked for sequencing had shown, by flow cytometry, an expansion of CD8+CD57+ cells. The material sequenced was sorted CD4+, CD8+, or CD8+CD57+ T cells (not recorded which) from PBMCs. Receptors originate from a human donor with aplastic anemia.

Worth noting for this clonotype: This may come from a read error, since a much larger clone is one base off. The rearrangement uses TRBV5-1 and TRBJ2-2; TRBD1 might be the D (6 bases). Germline-derived CDR1 and CDR2 are SGHRS and YFSETQ. This CDR3 comprises 15 residues. The V end lost 3 bases, the J end lost 3 bases, and 12 bases lay between the germline ends. The DNA of the CDR3 is TGCGCCAGCAGCTCCCCCGCAGGGGACACCGGGGAGCTGTTTTTT. It codes for CASSSPAGDTGELFF.

This clonotype appeared once. A much bigger clone sits one base away, suggesting this may be a read error. The chain couples TRBV14 to TRBJ2-6; D unresolved. Germline CDR1 reads SGHDN; CDR2 reads FVKESK. V shed 4 bases and J shed 0 bases, with 19 bases lying between them. CDR3 length: 19 amino acids. CDR3 in DNA: TGTGCCAGCAGCCTTCCCTTCTTGAACACAATCTCTGGGGCCAACGTCCTGACTTTC. This codes for CASSLPFLNTISGANVLTF.

The chain couples TRBV19 to TRBJ2-1; no clear D gene. The CDR3 runs 14 residues. Trimming left V 7 bases short and J 6 bases short, with 16 bases between. Germline V gives CDR1 LNHDA, CDR2 SQIVND (reference sequence). The CDR3 spells CASTPKGNRNEQFF. CDR3 nucleotide sequence: TGTGCCAGTACCCCAAAGGGAAACCGCAATGAGCAGTTCTTC.

A remark on this clonotype: Since no conserved phenylalanine or tryptophan closes the CDR3, a read error is the likely cause. The chain recombines TRBV4-1 with TRBJ2-3; D remains ambiguous. Germline CDR1 is MGHRA and CDR2 is YSYEKL. Trimming shortened V by 1 base and J by 1 base, and 12 bases separated the two germline ends. The CDR3 consists of 16 residues. This CDR3 reads CASSQGVIVGTDTQYL. The CDR3 DNA reads as TGCGCCAGCAGCCAAGGGGTAATAGTCGGCACAGATACGCAGTATCTT.

This clonotype was detected ten times or more. The gene calls are TRBV27 and TRBJ2-5; 7 nucleotides match TRBD1. The J segment lost 5 bases and the V segment lost 6 bases, leaving 12 bases of the junction unmatched. CDR3 length equals 15 residues. Germline V CDR1 and CDR2: MNHEY, SMNVEV (reference sequence). CDR3 sequence (DNA): TGTGCCAGCAGCCGGACAGGCCCACCGGGGGAGACCCAGTACTTC. This sequence encodes CASSRTGPPGETQYF.

This clonotype was recorded once. The chain couples TRBV2 to TRBJ1-6, with a possible D match to TRBD1 (5 bases). The CDR3 is 15 residues long. V gave up 3 bases and J gave up 6 bases, with 12 bases separating them. Germline V CDR1 and CDR2: SNHLY, FYNNEI. The CDR3, as DNA: TGTGCCAGCAGTGAGGGCAGGGCTATTAATTCACCCCTCCACTTT. It is translated as CASSEGRAINSPLHF.

The rearrangement joins TRBV12-3 or TRBV12-4 to TRBJ1-2; D is unclear. There are 13 residues in the CDR3. V lost 7 bases to trimming and J lost 4 bases, with 13 bases between them. CDR3 sequence reads: CASTAGSGYGYTF. The CDR3 DNA reads TGTGCCAGCACGGCGGGCTCGGGCTATGGCTACACCTTC.

This chain joins TRBV19 and TRBJ1-6; TRBD1 matches at 7 bases. CDR1 is LNHDA and CDR2 is SQIVND in the germline V gene (reference sequence). The CDR3 sequence is 15 residues long. Losses at the gene ends were 5 bases for V and 5 bases for J; bases not matched to a gene: 6. CDR3 amino acids: CASSLQGLDNSPLHF. The CDR3 DNA reads TGTGCCAGTAGTCTACAGGGGTTAGATAATTCACCCCTCCACTTT.